This TCR beta chain is from a study of T cell repertoires in cytomegalovirus infection. TCRdb analysed the reads with MiXCR anew, one entry per CDR3 protein. The profile covers approximately 500,000 distinct CDR3 sequences, with more than 20% appearing a single time and about 13% taken by the ten largest. The origin of this receptor is a human donor in good health (CMV status not recorded). Some clones in this sample may be carry-over from other donors' samples. Sequencing was performed on PBMCs.

Here the CDR3 DNA reads TGTGCCAGCAGCTTAGCCGTCCGGCGGGAGGTCCAAGAGACCCAGTACTTC. Protein: CASSLAVRREVQETQYF. The genes are TRBV7-2 and TRBJ2-5; 8 positions agree with TRBD2. V shed 0 bases, J shed 1 base, and the junction held 7 bases outside the gene matches. The CDR3 length is 17 residues. In germline, CDR1 is SGHTA, CDR2 FQGNSA.